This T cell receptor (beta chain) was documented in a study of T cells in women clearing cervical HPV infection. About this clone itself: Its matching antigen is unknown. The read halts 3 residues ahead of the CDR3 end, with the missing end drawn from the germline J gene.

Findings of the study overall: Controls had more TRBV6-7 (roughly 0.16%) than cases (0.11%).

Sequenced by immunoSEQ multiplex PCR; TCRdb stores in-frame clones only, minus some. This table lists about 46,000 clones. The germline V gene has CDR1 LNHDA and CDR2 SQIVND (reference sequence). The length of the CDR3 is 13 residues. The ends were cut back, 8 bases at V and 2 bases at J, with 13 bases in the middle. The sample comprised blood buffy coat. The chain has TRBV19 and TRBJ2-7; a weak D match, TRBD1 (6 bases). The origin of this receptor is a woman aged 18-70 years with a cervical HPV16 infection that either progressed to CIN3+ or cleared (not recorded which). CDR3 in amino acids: CASSGQNAYEQYF. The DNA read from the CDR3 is TGTGCCAGTTCAGGACAGAACGCCTACGAG.